This record looks at one TCR beta chain sequence and its context. It has no known antigen specificity. Per-base quality was not reported, and no clone a single base away is much larger than it. Library preparation employed PCR. Instrument on record: Illumina HiSeq 2500. To normalize quantification of the TCRbeta repertoire, the TCR libraries were built with molecular barcoding that relied on unique molecular identifiers. Using fastp trimming at Q25 and MiXCR clonotype assembly, TCRdb reanalyzed the public sequencing data and kept in-frame beta chains. CDR3 protein duplicates are merged, each entry listing the most common genes and DNA. The sample table holds roughly 590,000 distinct CDR3 sequences, of which roughly 17% were seen once. The ten largest clonotypes hold 0.8% to 1.1% of the sample. The source of the sample is a study of T-cell reconstitution after alpha-beta-depleted transplantation in children (dated by TCRdb to the mid-2010s). Describing the broader study: The study quantitatively tracked T-cell immune reconstitution after TCRalphabeta/CD19-depleted allogeneic hematopoietic cell transplantation in children using TCR repertoire profiling.

This receptor was identified in a human donor who donated a stem cell graft to a child with acute myeloid leukemia. The input for sequencing was PBMCs from the stem cell graft donor, taken from the stem cell graft.

The CDR3 protein sequence reads: CASSPGTGDPGELFF. At the DNA level, the sequence is TGTGCCAGCAGCCCTGGGACAGGGGATCCCGGGGAGCTGTTTTTT. Recombination joined TRBV7-4 with TRBJ2-2; 10 bases in the junction line up with TRBD1. The CDR3 spans 15 residues, from the cysteine through the phenylalanine. Only CDR3 DNA is held: 45 bases, read in frame from base 1. At the junction V is shortened by 5 bases and J by 6 bases; bases outside the gene matches: 6. The germline V gene gives CDR1 as SGHVT and CDR2 as SQSDAQ.